This is a list of T cell receptor beta chains from one sample in a study of radiation and T cells in renal cell carcinoma. Clones were sequenced by immunoSEQ multiplex PCR, and TCRdb holds only the in-frame ones, with some missing. The table records tens of thousands of clones, about four fifths of them present only once. The input for sequencing was blood, taken from a patient whose treatment included radiotherapy and nephrectomy. Receptor source: a man aged 60-69 years with renal cell carcinoma. CDR3s include the opening cysteine and the closing phenylalanine or tryptophan. Fields, in order: V gene, J gene, D gene, clone size, CDR3 DNA, CDR3 protein. A D gene is named only where the DNA matches it firmly. Only some rows state a clone size, as once, few, many or a class for expanded clones.

TRBV7-6,TRBJ1-5,.,few,TGTGCCAGCAGCTTAGCCAGGGGTCCAAATCAGCCCCAGCATTTT,CASSLARGPNQPQHF
TRBV28,TRBJ1-1,.,.,TGTGCCAGCAGAGTTACCGGGATCACTGAAGCTTTCTTT,CASRVTGITEAFF
TRBV7-9,TRBJ2-3,TRBD2,.,TGTGCCAGCAGCTTTAGTGGACTAGCGGGAGTAGGGAAAGATACGCAGTATTTT,CASSFSGLAGVGKDTQYF
TRBV10-3,TRBJ1-3,.,.,TGTGCCATCAGTGAACGGCTACCCTCTGGAAACACCATATATTTT,CAISERLPSGNTIYF
TRBV27,TRBJ2-1,TRBD2,.,TGTGCCAGCAGTACCGGGACTAGCGGTTACAATGAGCAGTTCTTC,CASSTGTSGYNEQFF
TRBV6-1,TRBJ2-3,.,.,TGTGCCAGCAGTGCGAAGATAGCGGCCGGGAGTGGGGCACACACAGATACGCAGTATTTT,CASSAKIAAGSGAHTDTQYF
TRBV25-1,TRBJ2-7,.,many,TGTGCCAGCAGTGCCGCCACCGAGCAATACGAGCAGTACTTC,CASSAATEQYEQYF
TRBV9,TRBJ1-3,.,few,TGTGCCAGCAGCCCGAGTCGGGGAAACACCATATATTTT,CASSPSRGNTIYF
TRBV7-9,TRBJ2-2,.,.,TGTGCCAGCAGCTCGCGACAGGACCCGAACACCGGGGAGCTGTTTTTT,CASSSRQDPNTGELFF
TRBV11-1,TRBJ1-2,.,.,TGTGCCAGCAGCGAATACCGGAATGGCTACACCTTC,CASSEYRNGYTF
TRBV7-9,TRBJ1-3,.,.,TGTGCCAGCAGCTTAGTGGGCAACACCATATATTTT,CASSLVGNTIYF